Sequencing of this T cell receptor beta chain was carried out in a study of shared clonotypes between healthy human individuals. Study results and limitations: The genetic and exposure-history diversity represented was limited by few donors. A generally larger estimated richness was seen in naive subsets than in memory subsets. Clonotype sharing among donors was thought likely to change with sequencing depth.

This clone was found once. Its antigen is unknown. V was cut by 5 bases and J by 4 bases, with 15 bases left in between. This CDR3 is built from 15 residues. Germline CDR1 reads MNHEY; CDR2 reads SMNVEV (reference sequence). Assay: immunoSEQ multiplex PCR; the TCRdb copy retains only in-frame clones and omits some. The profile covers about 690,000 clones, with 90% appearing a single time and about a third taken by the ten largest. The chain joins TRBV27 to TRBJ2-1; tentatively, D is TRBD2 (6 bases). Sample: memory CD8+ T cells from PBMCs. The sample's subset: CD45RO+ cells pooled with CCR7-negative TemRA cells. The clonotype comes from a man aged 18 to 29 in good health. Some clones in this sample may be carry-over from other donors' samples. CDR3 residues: CASSIPGAFYNEQFF. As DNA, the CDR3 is TGTGCCAGCAGTATCCCGGGAGCCTTTTACAATGAGCAGTTCTTC.